The present T cell receptor beta chain was sequenced within a study of blood T cell repertoires in COVID-19. Study-wide background: Specimens from acute and convalescent COVID-19 originated in the United States, Italy and Spain.

This clone was seen a handful of times. The method was immunoSEQ multiplex PCR; TCRdb's version includes in-frame clones alone and lacks a portion of them. This table has about 150,000 clones, 76% appearing once. The receptor was derived from a woman at least 80 years old with acute or convalescent COVID-19. Sample: peripheral blood.

The CDR3 loop reads CASSGDRGITDTQYF. CDR3 bases: TGTGCCAGCTCAGGGGACAGGGGAATCACAGATACGCAGTATTTT. The J gene is TRBJ2-3, the V gene TRBV18, with 10 bases aligning to TRBD1. This CDR3 spans 15 amino acids. The germline V gene encodes CDR1 KGHSH and CDR2 LQKENI. Germline trimming cut 5 bases from V and 2 bases from J; bases unmatched to any gene: 4.